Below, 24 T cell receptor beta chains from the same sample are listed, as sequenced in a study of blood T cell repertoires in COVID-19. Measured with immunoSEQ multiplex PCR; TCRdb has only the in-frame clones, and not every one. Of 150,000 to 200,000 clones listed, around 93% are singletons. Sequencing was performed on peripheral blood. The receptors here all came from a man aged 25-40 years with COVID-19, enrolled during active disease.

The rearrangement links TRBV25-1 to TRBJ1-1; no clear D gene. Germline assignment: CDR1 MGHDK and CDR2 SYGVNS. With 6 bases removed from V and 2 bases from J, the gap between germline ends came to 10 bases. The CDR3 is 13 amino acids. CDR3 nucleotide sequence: TGTGCCAGCAGCGAGCCTTTTAACACTGAAGCTTTCTTT. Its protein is CASSEPFNTEAFF.

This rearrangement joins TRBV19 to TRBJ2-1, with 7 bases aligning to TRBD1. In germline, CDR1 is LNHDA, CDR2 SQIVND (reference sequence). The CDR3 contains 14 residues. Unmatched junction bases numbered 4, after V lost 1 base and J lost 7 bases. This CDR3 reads CASSIVGTDNEQFF. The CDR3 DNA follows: TGTGCCAGTAGTATAGTTGGGACAGATAATGAGCAGTTCTTC.

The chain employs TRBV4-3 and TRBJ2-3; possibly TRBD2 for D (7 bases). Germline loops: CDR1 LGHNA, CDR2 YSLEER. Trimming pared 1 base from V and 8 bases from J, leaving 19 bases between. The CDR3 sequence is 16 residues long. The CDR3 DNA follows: TGCGCCAGCAGCCAAGCTCTAACGGGGGGCCGGGGTACGCAGTATTTT. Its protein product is CASSQALTGGRGTQYF.

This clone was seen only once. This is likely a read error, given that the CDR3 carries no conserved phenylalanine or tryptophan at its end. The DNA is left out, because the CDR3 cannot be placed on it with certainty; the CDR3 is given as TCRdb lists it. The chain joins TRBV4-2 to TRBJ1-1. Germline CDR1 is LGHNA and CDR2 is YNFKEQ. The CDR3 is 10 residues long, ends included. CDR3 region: CASSSAGVGE.

CDR3 coding DNA: TGTGCCAGCAGCCAAGAACTAGCGGTTACCTACAATGAGCAGTTCTTC. This sequence encodes CASSQELAVTYNEQFF. The rearrangement uses TRBV4-2 and TRBJ2-1, with 8 bases that match TRBD2. The CDR3 loop spans 16 amino acids. V lost 0 bases and J lost 2; bases outside the gene matches: 3. Germline loops: CDR1 LGHNA, CDR2 YNFKEQ.

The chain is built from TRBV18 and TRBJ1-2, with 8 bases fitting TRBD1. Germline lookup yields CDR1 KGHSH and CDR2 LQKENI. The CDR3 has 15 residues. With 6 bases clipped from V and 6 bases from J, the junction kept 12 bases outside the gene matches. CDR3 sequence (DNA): TGTGCCAGCTCCCCCTCAGAGGGACAGGCTCATGGCTACACCTTC. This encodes CASSPSEGQAHGYTF. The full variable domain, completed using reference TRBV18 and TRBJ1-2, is NAGVMQNPRHLVRRRGQEARLRCSPMKGHSHVYWYRQLPEEGLKFMVYLQKENIIDESGMPKERFSAEFPKEGPSILRIQQVVRGDSAAYFCASSPSEGQAHGYTFGSGTRLTVV.

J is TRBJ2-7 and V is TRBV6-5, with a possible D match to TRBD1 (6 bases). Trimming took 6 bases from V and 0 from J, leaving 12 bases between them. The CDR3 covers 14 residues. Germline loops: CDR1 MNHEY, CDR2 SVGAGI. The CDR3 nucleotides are TGTGCCAGCAGCCCCGACAGGTTCTCCTACGAGCAGTACTTC. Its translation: CASSPDRFSYEQYF.

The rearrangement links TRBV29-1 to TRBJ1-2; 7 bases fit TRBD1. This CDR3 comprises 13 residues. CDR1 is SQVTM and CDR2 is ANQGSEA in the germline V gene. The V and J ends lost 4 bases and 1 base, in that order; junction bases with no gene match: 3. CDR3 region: CSVAGGNNYGYTF. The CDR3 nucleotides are TGCAGCGTTGCAGGGGGAAATAACTATGGCTACACCTTC.

The CDR3 sequence: CASSHHRGRVYEQYF. The DNA of the CDR3 is TGTGCCAGCAGCCATCACAGGGGGCGAGTTTACGAGCAGTACTTC. This chain joins TRBV3-1 (or the pseudogene TRBV3-2) and TRBJ2-7; TRBD1 agrees at 9 bases. This CDR3 comprises 15 residues. V dropped 3 bases and J dropped 4; count of bases not matched to a gene: 7. Germline V gene lookup returns CDR1 LGHDT and CDR2 YNNKEL (reference sequence).

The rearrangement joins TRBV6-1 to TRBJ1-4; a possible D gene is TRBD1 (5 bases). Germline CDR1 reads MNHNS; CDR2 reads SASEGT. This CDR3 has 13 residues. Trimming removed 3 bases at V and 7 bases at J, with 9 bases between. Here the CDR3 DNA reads TGTGCCAGCAGTGACAGGGTGGCTGAAAAACTGTTTTTT. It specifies CASSDRVAEKLFF.

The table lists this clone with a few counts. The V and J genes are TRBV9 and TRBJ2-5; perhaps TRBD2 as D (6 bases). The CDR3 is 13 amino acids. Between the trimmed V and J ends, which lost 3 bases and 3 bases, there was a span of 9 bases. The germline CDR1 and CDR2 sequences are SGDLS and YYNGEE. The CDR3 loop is CASSGGVEETQYF. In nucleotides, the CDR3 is TGTGCCAGCAGCGGGGGGGTGGAAGAGACCCAGTACTTC.

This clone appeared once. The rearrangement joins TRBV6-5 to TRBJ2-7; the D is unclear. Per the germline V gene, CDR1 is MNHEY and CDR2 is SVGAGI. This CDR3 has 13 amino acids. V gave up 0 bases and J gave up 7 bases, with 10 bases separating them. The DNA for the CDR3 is TGTGCCAGCAGTTACTCGAATGCCGGGGAGCAGTACTTC. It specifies CASSYSNAGEQYF.

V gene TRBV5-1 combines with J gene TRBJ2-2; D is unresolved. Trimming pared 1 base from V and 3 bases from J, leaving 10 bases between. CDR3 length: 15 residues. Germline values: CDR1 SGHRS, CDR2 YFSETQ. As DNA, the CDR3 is TGCGCCAGCAGCTTGCCCCCCCCCGACACCGGGGAGCTGTTTTTT. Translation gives CASSLPPPDTGELFF.

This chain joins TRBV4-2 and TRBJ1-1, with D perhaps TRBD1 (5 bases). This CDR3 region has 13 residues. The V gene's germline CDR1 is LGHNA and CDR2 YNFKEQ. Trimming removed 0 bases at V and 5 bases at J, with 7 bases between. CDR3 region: CASSQDQGTEAFF. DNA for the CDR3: TGTGCCAGCAGCCAAGATCAGGGAACTGAAGCTTTCTTT.

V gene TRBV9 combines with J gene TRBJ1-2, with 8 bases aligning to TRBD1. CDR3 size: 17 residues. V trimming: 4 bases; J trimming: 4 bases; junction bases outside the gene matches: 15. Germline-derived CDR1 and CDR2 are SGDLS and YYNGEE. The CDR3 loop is CASSPEGSGGDGYGYTF. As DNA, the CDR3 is TGTGCCAGCAGCCCTGAAGGGTCAGGGGGCGATGGCTATGGCTACACCTTC.

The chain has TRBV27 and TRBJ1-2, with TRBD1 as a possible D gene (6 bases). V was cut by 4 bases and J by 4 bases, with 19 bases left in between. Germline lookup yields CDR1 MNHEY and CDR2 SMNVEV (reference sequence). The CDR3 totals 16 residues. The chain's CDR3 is CASSSSTGGQSYGYTF. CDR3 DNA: TGTGCCAGCAGTTCCTCCACGGGGGGGCAGTCCTATGGCTACACCTTC.

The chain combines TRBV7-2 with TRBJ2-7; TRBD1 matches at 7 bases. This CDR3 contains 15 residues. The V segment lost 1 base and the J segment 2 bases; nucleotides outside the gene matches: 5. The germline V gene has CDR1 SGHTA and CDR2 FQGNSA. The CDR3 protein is CASSLVAQGAYEQYF. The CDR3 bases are TGTGCCAGCAGCTTAGTGGCTCAGGGGGCCTACGAGCAGTACTTC.

The CDR3 nucleotides are TGTGCCAGCAGCTTAGGCGTGAACAGGGTTAATGAAAAACTGTTTTTT. As protein: CASSLGVNRVNEKLFF. The genes are TRBV11-2 and TRBJ1-4; D may be TRBD1 (6 bases). Trimming took 1 base from V and 4 from J, leaving 13 bases between them. Looked up from germline, CDR1 is SGHAT and CDR2 is FQNNGV. This CDR3 has 16 residues.

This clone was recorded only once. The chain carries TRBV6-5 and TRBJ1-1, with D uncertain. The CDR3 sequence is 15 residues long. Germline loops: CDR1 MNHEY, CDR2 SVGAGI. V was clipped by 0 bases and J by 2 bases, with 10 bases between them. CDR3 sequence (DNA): TGTGCCAGCAGTTACTCGAGTCGCTCTAACACTGAAGCTTTCTTT. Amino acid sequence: CASSYSSRSNTEAFF.

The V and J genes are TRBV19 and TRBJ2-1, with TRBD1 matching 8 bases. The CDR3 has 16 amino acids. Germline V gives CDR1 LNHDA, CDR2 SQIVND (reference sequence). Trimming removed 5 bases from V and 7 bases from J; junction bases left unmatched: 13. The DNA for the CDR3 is TGTGCCAGTAGTCTACGGACAGGGACAGGTGAGAATGAGCAGTTCTTC. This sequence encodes CASSLRTGTGENEQFF.

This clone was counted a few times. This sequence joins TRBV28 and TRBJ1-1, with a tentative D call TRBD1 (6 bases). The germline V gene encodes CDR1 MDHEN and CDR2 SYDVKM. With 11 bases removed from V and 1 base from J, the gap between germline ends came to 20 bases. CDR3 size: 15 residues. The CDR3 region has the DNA TGTGCCTGCATTTTGGGGTCAGGGGAGAACACTGAAGCTTTCTTT. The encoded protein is CACILGSGENTEAFF.

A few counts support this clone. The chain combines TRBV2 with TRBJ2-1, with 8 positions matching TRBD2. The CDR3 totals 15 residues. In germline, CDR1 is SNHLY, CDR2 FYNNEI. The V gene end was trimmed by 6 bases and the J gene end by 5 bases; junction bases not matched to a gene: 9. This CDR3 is CASSPSGGRDNEQFF. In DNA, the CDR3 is TGTGCCAGCAGCCCCTCGGGGGGGCGGGACAATGAGCAGTTCTTC.

CDR3: CASSYGGAENTEAFF. The CDR3 nucleotides are TGTGCCAGCAGTTACGGGGGGGCGGAGAACACTGAAGCTTTCTTT. This sequence joins TRBV6-6 and TRBJ1-1; possibly TRBD1 for D (6 bases). This CDR3 contains 15 residues. Germline V gives CDR1 MNHNY, CDR2 SVGAGI (reference sequence). Trimming removed 2 bases at V and 1 base at J, with 11 bases between.

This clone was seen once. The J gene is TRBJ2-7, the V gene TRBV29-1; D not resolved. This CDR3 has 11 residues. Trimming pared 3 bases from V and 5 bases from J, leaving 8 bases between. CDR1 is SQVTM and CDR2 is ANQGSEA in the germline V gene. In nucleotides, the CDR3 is TGCAGCGTTGACATCTACGACGAGCAGTACTTC. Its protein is CSVDIYDEQYF.